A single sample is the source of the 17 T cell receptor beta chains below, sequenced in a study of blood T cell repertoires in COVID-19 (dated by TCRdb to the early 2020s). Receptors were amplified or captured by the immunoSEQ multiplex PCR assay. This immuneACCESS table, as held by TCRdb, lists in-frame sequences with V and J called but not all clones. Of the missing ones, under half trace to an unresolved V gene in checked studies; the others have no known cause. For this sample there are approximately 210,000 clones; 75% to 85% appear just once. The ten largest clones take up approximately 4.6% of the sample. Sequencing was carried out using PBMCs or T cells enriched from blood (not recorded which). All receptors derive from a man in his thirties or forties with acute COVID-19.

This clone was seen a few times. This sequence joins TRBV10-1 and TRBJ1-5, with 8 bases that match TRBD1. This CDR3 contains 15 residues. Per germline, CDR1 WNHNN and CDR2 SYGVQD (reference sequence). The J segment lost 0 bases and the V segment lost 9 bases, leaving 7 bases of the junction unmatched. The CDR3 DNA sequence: TGCGCCAGTGTACAGGGGGTGTATAGCAATCAGCCCCAGCATTTT. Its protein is CASVQGVYSNQPQHF.

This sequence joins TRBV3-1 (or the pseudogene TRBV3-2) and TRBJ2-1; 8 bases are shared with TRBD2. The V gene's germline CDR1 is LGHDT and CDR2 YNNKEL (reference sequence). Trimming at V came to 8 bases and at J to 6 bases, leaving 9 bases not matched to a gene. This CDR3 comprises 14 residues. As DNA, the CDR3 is TGTGCCAGCTACGGACCCGGGGGGGGCAATGAGCAGTTCTTC. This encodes CASYGPGGGNEQFF.

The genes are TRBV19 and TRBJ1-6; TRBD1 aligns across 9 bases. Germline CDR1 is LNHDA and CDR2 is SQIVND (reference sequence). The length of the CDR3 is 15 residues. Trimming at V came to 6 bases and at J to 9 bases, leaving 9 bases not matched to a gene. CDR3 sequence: CASRGGQGISSPLHF. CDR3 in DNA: TGTGCCAGTAGGGGCGGACAGGGGATATCTTCACCCCTCCACTTT.

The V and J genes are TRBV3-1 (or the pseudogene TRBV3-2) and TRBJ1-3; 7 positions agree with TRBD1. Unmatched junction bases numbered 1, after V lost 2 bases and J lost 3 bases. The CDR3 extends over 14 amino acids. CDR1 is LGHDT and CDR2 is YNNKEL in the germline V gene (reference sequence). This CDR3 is CASSQRDSGNTIYF. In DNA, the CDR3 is TGTGCCAGCAGCCAACGGGACAGTGGAAACACCATATATTTT.

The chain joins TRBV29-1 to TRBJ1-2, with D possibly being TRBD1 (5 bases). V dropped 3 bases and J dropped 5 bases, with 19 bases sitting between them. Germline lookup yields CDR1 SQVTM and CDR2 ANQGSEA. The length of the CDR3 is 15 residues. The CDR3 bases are TGCAGCGTTGACCCGTCGGGGGGATTGAGGTATGGCTACACCTTC. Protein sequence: CSVDPSGGLRYGYTF.

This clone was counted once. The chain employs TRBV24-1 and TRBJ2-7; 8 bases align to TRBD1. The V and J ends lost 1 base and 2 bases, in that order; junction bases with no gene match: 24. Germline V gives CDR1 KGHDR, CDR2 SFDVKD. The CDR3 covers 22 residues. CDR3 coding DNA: TGTGCCACCAGTGATTTAAGGTGGGTTGGACAGGGACCAGCGCCAGACACCTACGAGCAGTACTTC. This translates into CATSDLRWVGQGPAPDTYEQYF.

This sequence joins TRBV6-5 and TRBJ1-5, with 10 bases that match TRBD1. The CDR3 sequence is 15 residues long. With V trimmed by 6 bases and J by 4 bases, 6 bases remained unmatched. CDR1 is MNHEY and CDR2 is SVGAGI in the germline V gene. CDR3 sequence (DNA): TGTGCCAGCAGGAAGACAGGGGGCCTAAATCAGCCCCAGCATTTT. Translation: CASRKTGGLNQPQHF.

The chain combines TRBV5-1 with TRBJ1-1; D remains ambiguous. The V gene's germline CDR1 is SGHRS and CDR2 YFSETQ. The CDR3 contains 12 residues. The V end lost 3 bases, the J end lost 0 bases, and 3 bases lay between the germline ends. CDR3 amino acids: CASSSMNTEAFF. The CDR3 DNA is TGCGCCAGCAGCTCCATGAACACTGAAGCTTTCTTT.

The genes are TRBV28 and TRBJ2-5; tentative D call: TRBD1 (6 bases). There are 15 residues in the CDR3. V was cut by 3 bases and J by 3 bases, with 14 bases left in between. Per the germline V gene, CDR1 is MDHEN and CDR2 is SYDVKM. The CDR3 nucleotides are TGTGCCAGCAGTTTCCCATCACAGGGAGAAGAGACCCAGTACTTC. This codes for CASSFPSQGEETQYF.

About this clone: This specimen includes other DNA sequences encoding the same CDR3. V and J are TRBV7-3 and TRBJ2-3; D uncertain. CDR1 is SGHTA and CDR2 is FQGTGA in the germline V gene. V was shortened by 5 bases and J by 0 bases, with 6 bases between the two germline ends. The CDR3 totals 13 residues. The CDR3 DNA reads TGTGCCAGCAGCCCACTGAGCACAGATACGCAGTATTTT. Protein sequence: CASSPLSTDTQYF.

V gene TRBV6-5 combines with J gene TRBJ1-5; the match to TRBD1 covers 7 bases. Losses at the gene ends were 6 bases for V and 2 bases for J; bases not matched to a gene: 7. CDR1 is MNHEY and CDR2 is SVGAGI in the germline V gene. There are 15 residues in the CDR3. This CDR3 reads CASRRGGAGNQPQHF. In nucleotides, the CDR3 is TGTGCCAGCAGGCGAGGGGGCGCGGGCAATCAGCCCCAGCATTTT.

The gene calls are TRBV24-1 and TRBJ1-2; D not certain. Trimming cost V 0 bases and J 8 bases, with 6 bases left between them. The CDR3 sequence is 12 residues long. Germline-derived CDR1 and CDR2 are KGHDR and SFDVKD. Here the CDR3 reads CATSDLSGGYTF. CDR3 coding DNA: TGTGCCACCAGTGATTTGTCCGGGGGCTACACCTTC.

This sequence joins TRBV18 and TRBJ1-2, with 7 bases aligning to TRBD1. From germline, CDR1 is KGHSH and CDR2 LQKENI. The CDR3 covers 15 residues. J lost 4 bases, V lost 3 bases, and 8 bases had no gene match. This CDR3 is CASSPDRSNFYGYTF. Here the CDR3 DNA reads TGTGCCAGCTCACCGGACAGGTCGAACTTCTATGGCTACACCTTC.

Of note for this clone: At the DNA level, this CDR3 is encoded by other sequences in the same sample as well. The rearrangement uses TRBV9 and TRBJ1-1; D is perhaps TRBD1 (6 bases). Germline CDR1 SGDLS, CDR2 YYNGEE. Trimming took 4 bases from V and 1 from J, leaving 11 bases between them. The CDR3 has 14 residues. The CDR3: CASSLGQGNTEAFF. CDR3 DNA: TGTGCCAGCAGCCTGGGACAAGGGAACACTGAAGCTTTCTTT.

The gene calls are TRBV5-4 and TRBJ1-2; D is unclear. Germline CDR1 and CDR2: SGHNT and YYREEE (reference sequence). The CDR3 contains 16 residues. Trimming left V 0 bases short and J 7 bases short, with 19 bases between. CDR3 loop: CASSLDMETFSPGYTF. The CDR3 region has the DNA TGTGCCAGCAGCTTGGACATGGAGACTTTCTCCCCTGGCTACACCTTC.

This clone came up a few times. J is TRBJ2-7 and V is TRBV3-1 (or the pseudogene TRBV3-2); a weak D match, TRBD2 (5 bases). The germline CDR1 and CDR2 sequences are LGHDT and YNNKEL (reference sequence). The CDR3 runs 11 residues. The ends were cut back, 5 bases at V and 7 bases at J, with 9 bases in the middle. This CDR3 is CASSRTGEQYF. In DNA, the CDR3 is TGTGCCAGCAGCAGGACGGGAGAGCAGTACTTC.

CDR3 amino acids: CASSQGGASGTYEQYF. In DNA, the CDR3 is TGCGCCAGCAGCCAAGGGGGGGCTAGCGGAACCTACGAGCAGTACTTC. The chain couples TRBV4-1 to TRBJ2-7; a possible D gene is TRBD2 (7 bases). Germline CDR1 reads MGHRA; CDR2 reads YSYEKL. Trimming removed 1 base from V and 2 bases from J, with 15 bases in between. The CDR3 extends over 16 amino acids.